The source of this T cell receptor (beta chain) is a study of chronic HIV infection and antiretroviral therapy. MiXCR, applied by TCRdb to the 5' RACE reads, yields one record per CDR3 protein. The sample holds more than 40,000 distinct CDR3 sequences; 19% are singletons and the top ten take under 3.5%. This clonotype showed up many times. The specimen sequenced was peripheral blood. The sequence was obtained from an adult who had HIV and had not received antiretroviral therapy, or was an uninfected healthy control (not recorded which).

CDR3 amino acids: CASSPTLIYGYTF. The CDR3, as DNA: TGTGCCAGCAGCCCAACACTTATCTATGGCTACACCTTC. V gene TRBV28 combines with J gene TRBJ1-2, with D unresolved. This CDR3 comprises 13 residues. Trimming stripped 6 bases from V and 4 bases from J, with 12 bases between. Germline assignment: CDR1 MDHEN and CDR2 SYDVKM.